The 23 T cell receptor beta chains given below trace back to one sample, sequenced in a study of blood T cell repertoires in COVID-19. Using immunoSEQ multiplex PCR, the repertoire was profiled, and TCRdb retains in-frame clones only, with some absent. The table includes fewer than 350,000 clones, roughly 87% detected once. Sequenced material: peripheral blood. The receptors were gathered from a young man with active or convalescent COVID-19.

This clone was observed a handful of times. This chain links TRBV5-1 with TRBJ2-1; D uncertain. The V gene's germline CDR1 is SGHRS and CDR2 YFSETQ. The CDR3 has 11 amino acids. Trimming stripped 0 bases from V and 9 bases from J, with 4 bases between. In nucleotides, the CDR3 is TGCGCCAGCAGCTTGGCGGGTGAGCAGTTCTTC. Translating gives CASSLAGEQFF.

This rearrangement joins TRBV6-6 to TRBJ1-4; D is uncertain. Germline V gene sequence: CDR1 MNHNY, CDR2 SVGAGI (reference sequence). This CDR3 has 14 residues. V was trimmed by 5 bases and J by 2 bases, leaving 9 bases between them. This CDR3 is CASSASLTNEKLFF. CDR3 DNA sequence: TGTGCCAGCAGTGCCAGTTTGACTAATGAAAAACTGTTTTTT.

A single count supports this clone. In nucleotides, the CDR3 is TGTGCCAGCAGAGATACGACAGTCAGCAATCAGCCCCAGCATTTT. It is translated as CASRDTTVSNQPQHF. The chain uses TRBV2 and TRBJ1-5, with a possible D match to TRBD1 (5 bases). CDR1 and CDR2 from the germline V gene are SNHLY and FYNNEI. Trimming removed 6 bases at V and 1 base at J, with 13 bases between. The CDR3 is 15 amino acids.

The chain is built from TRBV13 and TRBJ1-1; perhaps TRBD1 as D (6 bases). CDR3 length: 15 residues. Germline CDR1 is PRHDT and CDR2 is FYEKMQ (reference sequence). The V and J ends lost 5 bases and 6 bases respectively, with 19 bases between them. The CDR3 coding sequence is TGTGCCAGCAGCCTCCGGACAGAAGGATACCCTGAAGCTTTCTTT. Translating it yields CASSLRTEGYPEAFF.

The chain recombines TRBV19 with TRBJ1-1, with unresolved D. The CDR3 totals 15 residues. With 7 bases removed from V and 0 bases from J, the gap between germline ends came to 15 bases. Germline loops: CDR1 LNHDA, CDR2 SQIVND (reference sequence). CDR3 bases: TGTGCCAGTAACCCTCCAGGAGGCCTGAACACTGAAGCTTTCTTT. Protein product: CASNPPGGLNTEAFF.

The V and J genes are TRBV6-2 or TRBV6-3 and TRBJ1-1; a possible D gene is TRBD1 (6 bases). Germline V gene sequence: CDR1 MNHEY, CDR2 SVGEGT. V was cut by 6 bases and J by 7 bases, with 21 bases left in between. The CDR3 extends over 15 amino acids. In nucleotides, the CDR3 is TGTGCCAGCAGGTACGGGACAAAGCCATTCATTGAAGCTTTCTTT. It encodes CASRYGTKPFIEAFF.

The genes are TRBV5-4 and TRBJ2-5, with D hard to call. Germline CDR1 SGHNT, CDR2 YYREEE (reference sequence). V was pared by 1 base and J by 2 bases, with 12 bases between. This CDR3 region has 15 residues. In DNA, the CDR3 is TGTGCCAGCAGCTTGAGGCTAGTGGGTCAAGAGACCCAGTACTTC. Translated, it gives CASSLRLVGQETQYF.

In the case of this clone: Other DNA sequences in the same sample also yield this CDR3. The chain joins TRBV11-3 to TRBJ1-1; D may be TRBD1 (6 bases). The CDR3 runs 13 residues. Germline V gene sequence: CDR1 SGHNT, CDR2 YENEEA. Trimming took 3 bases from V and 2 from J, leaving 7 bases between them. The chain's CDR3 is CASSLGTNTEAFF. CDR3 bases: TGTGCCAGCAGCTTGGGGACAAACACTGAAGCTTTCTTT.

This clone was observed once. The CDR3, as DNA: TGCGCCAGCAGCCAAGAGACCCCTAGCGGGGGCCCCCGGGGATACAATGAGCAGTTCTTC. This sequence encodes CASSQETPSGGPRGYNEQFF. The chain links TRBV4-1 to TRBJ2-1; 10 positions agree with TRBD2. The CDR3 is 20 amino acids. The germline gives CDR1 MGHRA, CDR2 YSYEKL. Trimming removed 0 bases from V and 4 bases from J; junction bases left unmatched: 15.

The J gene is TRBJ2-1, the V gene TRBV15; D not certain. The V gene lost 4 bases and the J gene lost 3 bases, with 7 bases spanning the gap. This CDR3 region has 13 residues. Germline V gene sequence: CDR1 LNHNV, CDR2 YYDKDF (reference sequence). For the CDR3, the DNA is TGTGCCACCAGCATTCCCGGCTACAATGAGCAGTTCTTC. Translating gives CATSIPGYNEQFF.

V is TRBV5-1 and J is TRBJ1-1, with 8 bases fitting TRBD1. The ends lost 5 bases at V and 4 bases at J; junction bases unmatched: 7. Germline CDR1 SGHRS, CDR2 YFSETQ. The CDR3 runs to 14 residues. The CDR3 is CASRRGDRRTEAFF. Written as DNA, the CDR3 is TGCGCCAGCAGACGAGGGGACAGGCGCACTGAAGCTTTCTTT.

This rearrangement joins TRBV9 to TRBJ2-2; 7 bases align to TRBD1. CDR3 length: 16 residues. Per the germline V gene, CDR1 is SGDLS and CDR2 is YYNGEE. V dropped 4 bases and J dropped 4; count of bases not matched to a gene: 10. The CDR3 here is CASSPPSTGSTGELFF. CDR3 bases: TGTGCCAGCAGCCCACCGTCGACAGGGTCCACCGGGGAGCTGTTTTTT.

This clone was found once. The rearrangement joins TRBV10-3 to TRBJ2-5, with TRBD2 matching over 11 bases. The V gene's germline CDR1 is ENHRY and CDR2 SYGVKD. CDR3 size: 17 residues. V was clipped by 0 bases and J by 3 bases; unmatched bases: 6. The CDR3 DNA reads TGTGCCATCAGTGAGTCTTTTTCTAGCGGGGGGAAAGAGACCCAGTACTTC. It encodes CAISESFSSGGKETQYF.

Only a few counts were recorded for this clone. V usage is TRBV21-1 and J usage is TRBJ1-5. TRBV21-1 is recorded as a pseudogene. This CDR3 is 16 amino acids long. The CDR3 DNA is TGTGCCAGCAGCAAAGCGCATGGAGATAGCAATCAGCCCCAGCATTTT. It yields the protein CASSKAHGDSNQPQHF.

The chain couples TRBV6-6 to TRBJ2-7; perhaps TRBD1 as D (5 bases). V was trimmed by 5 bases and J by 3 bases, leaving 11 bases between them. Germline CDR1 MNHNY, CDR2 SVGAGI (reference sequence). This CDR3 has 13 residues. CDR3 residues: CASSPSTVYEQYF. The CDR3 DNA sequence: TGTGCCAGCAGTCCCTCGACAGTCTACGAGCAGTACTTC.

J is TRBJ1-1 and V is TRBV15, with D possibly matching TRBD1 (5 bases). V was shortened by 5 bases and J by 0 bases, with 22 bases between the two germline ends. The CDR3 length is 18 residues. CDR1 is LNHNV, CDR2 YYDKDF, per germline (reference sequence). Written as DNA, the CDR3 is TGTGCCACCAGCTTTGAGGCTCGGTCGACAGACTTGAACACTGAAGCTTTCTTT. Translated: CATSFEARSTDLNTEAFF. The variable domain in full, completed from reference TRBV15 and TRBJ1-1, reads DAMVIQNPRYQVTQFGKPVTLSCSQTLNHNVMYWYQQKSSQAPKLLFHYYDKDFNNEADTPDNFQSRRPNTSFCFLDIRSPGLGDTAMYLCATSFEARSTDLNTEAFFGQGTRLTVV.

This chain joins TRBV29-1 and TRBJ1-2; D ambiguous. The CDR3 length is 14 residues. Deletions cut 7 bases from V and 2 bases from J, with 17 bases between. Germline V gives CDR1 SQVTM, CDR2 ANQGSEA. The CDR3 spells CSAWKDAGNYGYTF. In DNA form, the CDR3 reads TGCAGCGCCTGGAAGGACGCGGGGAACTATGGCTACACCTTC.

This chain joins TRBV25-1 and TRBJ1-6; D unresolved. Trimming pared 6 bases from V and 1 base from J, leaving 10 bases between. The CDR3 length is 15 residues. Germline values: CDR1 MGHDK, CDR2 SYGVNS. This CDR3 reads CASREEVSYNSPLHF. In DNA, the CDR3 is TGTGCCAGCAGGGAAGAGGTATCCTATAATTCACCCCTCCACTTT.

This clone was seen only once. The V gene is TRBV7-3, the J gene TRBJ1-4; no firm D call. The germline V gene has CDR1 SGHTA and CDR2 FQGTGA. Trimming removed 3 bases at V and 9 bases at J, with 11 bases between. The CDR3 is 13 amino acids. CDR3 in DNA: TGTGCCAGCAGCTTTATCGGAGTCCAAAAACTGTTTTTT. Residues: CASSFIGVQKLFF.

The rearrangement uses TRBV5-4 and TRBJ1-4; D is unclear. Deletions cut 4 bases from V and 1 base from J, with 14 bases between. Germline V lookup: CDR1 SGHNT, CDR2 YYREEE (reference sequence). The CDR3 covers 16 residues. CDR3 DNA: TGTGCCAGCAGCCCGGGAGCGACGCGAACTAATGAAAAACTGTTTTTT. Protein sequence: CASSPGATRTNEKLFF.

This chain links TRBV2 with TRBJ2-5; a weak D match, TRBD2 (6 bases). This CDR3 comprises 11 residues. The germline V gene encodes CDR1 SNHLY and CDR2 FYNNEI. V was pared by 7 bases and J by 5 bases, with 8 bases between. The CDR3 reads CASIRGETQYF. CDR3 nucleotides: TGTGCCAGCATACGGGGGGAGACCCAGTACTTC.

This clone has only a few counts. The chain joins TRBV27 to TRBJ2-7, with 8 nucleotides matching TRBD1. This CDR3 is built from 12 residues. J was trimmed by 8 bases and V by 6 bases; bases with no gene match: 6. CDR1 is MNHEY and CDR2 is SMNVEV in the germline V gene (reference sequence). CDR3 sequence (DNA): TGTGCCAGCAGGAGGACAGGGAATAAGCAGTACTTC. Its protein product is CASRRTGNKQYF.

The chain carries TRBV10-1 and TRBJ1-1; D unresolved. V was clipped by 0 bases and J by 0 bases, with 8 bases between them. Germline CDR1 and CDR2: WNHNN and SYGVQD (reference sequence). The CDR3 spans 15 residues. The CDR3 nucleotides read TGCGCCAGCAGTGAGTCGCTGGGCATGAACACTGAAGCTTTCTTT. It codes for CASSESLGMNTEAFF.